This T cell receptor (beta chain) was recovered during a study of control samples from healthy donors and cancer patients (dated by TCRdb to the early 2020s). Remarks on this clone: The antigen this receptor binds is unknown. Base-call qualities are not available, and no considerably larger clone is one nucleotide away.

The library was prepared using the immunoSEQ multiplex PCR assay. TCRdb obtained this table from immuneACCESS and retained in-frame rearrangements with V and J assigned. These tables miss some clones; where compared with another copy, unresolved V genes account for less than half of the shortfall, and the remainder is unexplained. The sample table shows around 130,000 clones, and roughly 89% are seen once. Clones ranked in the top ten supply approximately 8% of the sample. CDR1 is given as SGHDN and CDR2 as FVKESK, both from the germline V gene. Here V drops 3 bases and J drops 8 bases, and the junction holds 4 bases not matched to any gene. The CDR3 runs 13 amino acids, cysteine and phenylalanine included. Left in the record is the CDR3 DNA by itself, 39 bases read in frame from the first base.

Recombination connected TRBV14 to TRBJ2-1, with TRBD1 identical over 7 junction bases. This clonotype was obtained from a middle-aged man with head and neck cancer. Sequenced material: PBMCs. The CDR3 region reads CASSQHRGDEQFF. The nucleotide sequence is TGTGCCAGCAGCCAGCACAGGGGCGATGAGCAGTTCTTC.